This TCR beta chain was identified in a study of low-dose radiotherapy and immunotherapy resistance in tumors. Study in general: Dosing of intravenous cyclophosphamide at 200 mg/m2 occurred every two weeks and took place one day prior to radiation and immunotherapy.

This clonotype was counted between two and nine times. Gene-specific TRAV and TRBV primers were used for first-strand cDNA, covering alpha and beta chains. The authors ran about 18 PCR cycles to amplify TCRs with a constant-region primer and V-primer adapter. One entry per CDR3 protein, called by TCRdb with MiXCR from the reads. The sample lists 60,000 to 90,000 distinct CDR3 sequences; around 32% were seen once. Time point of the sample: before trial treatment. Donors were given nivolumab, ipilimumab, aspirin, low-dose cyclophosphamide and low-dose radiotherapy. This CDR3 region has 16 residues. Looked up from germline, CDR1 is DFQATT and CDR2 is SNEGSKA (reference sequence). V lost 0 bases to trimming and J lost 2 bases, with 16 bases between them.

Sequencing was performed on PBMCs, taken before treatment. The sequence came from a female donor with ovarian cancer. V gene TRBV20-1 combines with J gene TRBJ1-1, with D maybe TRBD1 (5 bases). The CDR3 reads CSAREARGGVNTEAFF. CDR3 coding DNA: TGCAGTGCTAGAGAGGCCCGGGGGGGGGTTAACACTGAAGCTTTCTTT.